The source of this TCR beta chain is a study of blood T cells in healthy people across ages. On this clonotype itself: Its antigen remains unidentified.

Study-wide results and caveats: As naive T cell percentage varied, TCR beta diversity correlated strongly with it. Getting older went along with TCR beta diversity per million T cells dropping roughly linearly.

A minimum of 6 million PBMCs was isolated per sample. Extractions gave at least 5 micrograms of total RNA per sample. With 1 base removed from V and 4 bases from J, the gap between germline ends came to 11 bases. Germline V gene lookup returns CDR1 SGHTA and CDR2 FQGNSA. CDR3 size: 14 residues. It was with a sample-barcoded 5' primer and a J-beta primer mix that a second PCR of about 6 to 12 cycles was run. MiXCR was run by TCRdb on the 5' RACE reads, yielding one entry per CDR3 protein. The sample shows around 690,000 distinct CDR3 sequences, about 54% of them seen only once. Sample: blood. V usage is TRBV7-2 and J usage is TRBJ2-7; D not certain. This clonotype was sampled from a man in his 60s in good health. In DNA form, the CDR3 reads TGTGCCAGCAGCTTAGATAGTATCGGTTACGAGCAGTACTTC. Its translation: CASSLDSIGYEQYF. Supplemented by reference TRBV7-2 and TRBJ2-7, the full variable domain reads GAGVSQSPSNKVTEKGKDVELRCDPISGHTALYWYRQSLGQGLEFLIYFQGNSAPDKSGLPSDRFSAERTGGSVSTLTIQRTQQEDSAVYLCASSLDSIGYEQYFGPGTRLTVT.